One sample yielded the 5 T cell receptor beta chains listed below, sequenced in a study. TCRdb re-derived calls from the RT-PCR reads in MiXCR, one entry per CDR3 protein. The table records around 700,000 distinct CDR3 sequences, 11% to 15% of them present only once. The sequencing sample was made of memory CD4+ T cells from blood. The receptors were sampled from a female donor in good health, serving as a healthy control.

In its sample, this clonotype was seen many times. The rearrangement links TRBV6-5 to TRBJ1-1; TRBD1 might be the D (5 bases). V gave up 5 bases and J gave up 10 bases, with 17 bases separating them. The V gene's germline CDR1 is MNHEY and CDR2 SVGAGI. There are 13 residues in the CDR3. CDR3 amino acids: CASSGGAGERAFF. CDR3 DNA: TGTGCCAGCAGTGGCGGGGCGGGGGAGAGAGCTTTCTTT.

For the CDR3, the DNA is TGTGCCAGCGGTAGAGGACAGGGGGCTAGCGAGCAGTACTTC. Protein: CASGRGQGASEQYF. The chain links TRBV6-5 to TRBJ2-7; TRBD1 aligns across 11 bases. CDR3 length: 14 amino acids. J was trimmed by 6 bases and V by 8 bases; bases with no gene match: 9. Germline V lookup: CDR1 MNHEY, CDR2 SVGAGI.

This clonotype was recorded a few times. The chain employs TRBV5-6 and TRBJ1-6; D remains unclear. CDR1 is SGHDT, CDR2 YYEEEE, per germline. This CDR3 is 13 amino acids long. V dropped 6 bases and J dropped 0 bases, with 4 bases sitting between them. This CDR3 is CASKSSYNSPLHF. The CDR3, as DNA: TGTGCCAGCAAGAGCTCCTATAATTCACCCCTCCACTTT.

The chain recombines TRBV9 with TRBJ2-1; D unclear. Between the trimmed V and J ends, which lost 3 bases and 0 bases, there was a span of 16 bases. Germline-derived CDR1 and CDR2 are SGDLS and YYNGEE. This CDR3 region has 17 residues. This CDR3 is CASSASSRWGSYNEQFF. The CDR3 DNA reads as TGTGCCAGCAGCGCCAGTTCGAGGTGGGGCTCCTACAATGAGCAGTTCTTC.

The chain is built from TRBV9 and TRBJ2-5; weak D call: TRBD1 (7 bases). V lost 6 bases, J lost 7 bases, and 16 bases lay in between. CDR3 length: 13 residues. Germline V CDR1 and CDR2: SGDLS, YYNGEE. This CDR3 reads CASNQAQGGTQYF. In DNA form, the CDR3 reads TGTGCCAGCAACCAAGCGCAGGGGGGGACCCAGTACTTC. Variable domain in full (rest from reference TRBV9 and TRBJ2-5): DSGVTQTPKHLITATGQRVTLRCSPRSGDLSVYWYQQSLDQGLQFLIQYYNGEERAKGNILERFSAQQFPDLHSELNLSSLELGDSALYFCASNQAQGGTQYFGPGTRLLVL.